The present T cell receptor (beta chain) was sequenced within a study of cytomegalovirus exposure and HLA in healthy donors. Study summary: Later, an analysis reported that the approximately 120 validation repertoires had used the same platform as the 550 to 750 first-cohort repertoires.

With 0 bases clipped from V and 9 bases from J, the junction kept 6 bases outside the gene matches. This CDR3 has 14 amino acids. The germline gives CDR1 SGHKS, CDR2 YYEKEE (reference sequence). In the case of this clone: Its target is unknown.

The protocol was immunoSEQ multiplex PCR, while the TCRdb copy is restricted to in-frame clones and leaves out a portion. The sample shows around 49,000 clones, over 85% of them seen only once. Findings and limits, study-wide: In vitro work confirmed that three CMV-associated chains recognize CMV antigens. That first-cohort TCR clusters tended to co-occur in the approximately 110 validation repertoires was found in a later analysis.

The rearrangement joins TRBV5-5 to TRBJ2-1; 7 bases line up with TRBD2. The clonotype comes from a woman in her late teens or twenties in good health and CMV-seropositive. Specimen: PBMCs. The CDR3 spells CASSLGLAAVEQFF. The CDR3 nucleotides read TGTGCCAGCAGCTTGGGACTAGCAGCGGTTGAGCAGTTCTTC.